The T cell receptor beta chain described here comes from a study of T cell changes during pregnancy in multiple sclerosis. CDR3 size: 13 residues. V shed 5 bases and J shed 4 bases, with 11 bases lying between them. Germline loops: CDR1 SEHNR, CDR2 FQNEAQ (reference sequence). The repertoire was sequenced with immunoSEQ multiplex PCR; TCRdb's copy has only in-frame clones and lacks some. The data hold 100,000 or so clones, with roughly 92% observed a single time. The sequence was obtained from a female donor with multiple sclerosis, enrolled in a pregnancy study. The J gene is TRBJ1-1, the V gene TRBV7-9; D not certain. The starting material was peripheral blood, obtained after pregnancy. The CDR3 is CASSHGGGTEAFF. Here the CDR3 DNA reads TGTGCCAGCAGCCATGGAGGCGGCACTGAAGCTTTCTTT.